This TCR beta chain was captured in a study of blood T cell repertoires in COVID-19. Sequencing was performed with immunoSEQ multiplex PCR; in TCRdb, only in-frame clones are kept and a portion is missing. The sample lists 250,000 to 400,000 clones, 88% occurring once. Germline V gene lookup returns CDR1 LNHDA and CDR2 SQIVND (reference sequence). The CDR3 runs 15 residues. The V and J ends lost 4 bases and 0 bases respectively, with 13 bases between them. The sample holds one count of this clone. This receptor was obtained from a woman in her thirties with COVID-19, enrolled during active disease. The sequencing input was peripheral blood. The chain carries TRBV19 and TRBJ2-7; D is undetermined. The DNA for the CDR3 is TGTGCCAGTAGTAACGGGTTTACGAGCTCCTACGAGCAGTACTTC. This translates into CASSNGFTSSYEQYF.